The 31 T cell receptor beta chains listed next were all sequenced from one sample in a study of response to subunit inactivated influenza vaccine. Each CDR3 protein gets one entry after TCRdb re-called the RT-PCR reads with MiXCR. The data contain 500,000 to 650,000 distinct CDR3 sequences, under 9% of them singletons. Here the sequenced sample was PBMCs from blood, taken around 25 months after vaccination. Receptors were obtained from a man aged 50 to 75 who received an inactivated influenza vaccine.

This clonotype was observed many times. The chain is built from TRBV4-3 and TRBJ2-7; TRBD1 might be the D (6 bases). Trimming pared 1 base from V and 1 base from J, leaving 17 bases between. CDR3 length equals 17 residues. Germline CDR1 reads LGHNA; CDR2 reads YSLEER. The CDR3: CASSQAMGQGGSYEQYF. Written as DNA, the CDR3 is TGCGCCAGCAGCCAAGCTATGGGACAAGGGGGATCCTACGAGCAGTACTTC.

This clonotype was recorded many times. The chain has TRBV3-1 and TRBJ2-7; D perhaps matches TRBD1 (5 bases). The CDR3 totals 13 residues. Trimming removed 4 bases from V and 6 bases from J, with 13 bases in between. Looked up from germline, CDR1 is LGHDT and CDR2 is YNNKEL (reference sequence). This CDR3 is CASSLQGLREQYF. DNA for the CDR3: TGTGCCAGCAGCCTCCAGGGATTACGCGAGCAGTACTTC.

The count of this clonotype is one. This sequence joins TRBV5-1 and TRBJ2-5; tentatively, D is TRBD2 (5 bases). Germline V lookup: CDR1 SGHRS, CDR2 YFSETQ. Trimming shortened V by 0 bases and J by 4 bases, and 13 bases separated the two germline ends. The CDR3 runs 15 residues. This CDR3 reads CASSLGPSGRETQYF. The CDR3 DNA reads as TGCGCCAGCAGCTTGGGTCCCAGCGGTCGAGAGACCCAGTACTTC.

This clonotype was detected a few times. This chain links TRBV7-9 with TRBJ2-5; 11 nucleotides match TRBD2. This CDR3 is 16 amino acids long. Germline CDR1 and CDR2: SEHNR and FQNEAQ (reference sequence). V lost 5 bases and J lost 0; bases outside the gene matches: 5. The CDR3 is CASSLTSGMYQETQYF. The CDR3 bases are TGTGCCAGCAGCCTGACTAGCGGGATGTACCAAGAGACCCAGTACTTC.

Only a few counts were recorded for this clonotype. The chain is built from TRBV20-1 and TRBJ1-3, with D perhaps matching TRBD1 (5 bases). Germline CDR1 is DFQATT and CDR2 is SNEGSKA (reference sequence). This CDR3 has 16 amino acids. Trimming removed 1 base from V and 0 bases from J, with 13 bases in between. The CDR3 spells CSARVGDGNSGNTIYF. As DNA, the CDR3 is TGCAGTGCTAGAGTGGGGGACGGCAACTCTGGAAACACCATATATTTT.

V and J are TRBV29-1 and TRBJ2-3; TRBD2 agrees at 12 bases. The V segment lost 3 bases and the J segment 8 bases; nucleotides outside the gene matches: 15. From germline, CDR1 is SQVTM and CDR2 ANQGSEA. The CDR3 is 17 residues long. CDR3: CSVDRLRLAGEGSTQYF. In DNA, the CDR3 is TGCAGCGTTGATAGGCTACGACTAGCGGGGGAAGGCAGTACGCAGTATTTT.

This clonotype was observed at least ten times. The chain uses TRBV18 and TRBJ2-7; 10 bases are shared with TRBD2. The ends lost 3 bases at V and 3 bases at J; junction bases unmatched: 2. The CDR3 consists of 14 residues. Per germline, CDR1 KGHSH and CDR2 LQKENI. The CDR3, as DNA: TGTGCCAGCTCACCGGCTAGCGGGAGCTACGAGCAGTACTTC. It translates to CASSPASGSYEQYF. The full variable domain, in which reference TRBV18 and TRBJ2-7 provide the parts outside the CDR3, is NAGVMQNPRHLVRRRGQEARLRCSPMKGHSHVYWYRQLPEEGLKFMVYLQKENIIDESGMPKERFSAEFPKEGPSILRIQQVVRGDSAAYFCASSPASGSYEQYFGPGTRLTVT.

This sequence joins TRBV11-2 and TRBJ1-1; possibly TRBD1 for D (6 bases). V was pared by 5 bases and J by 5 bases, with 15 bases between. This CDR3 is 14 amino acids long. Germline V gives CDR1 SGHAT, CDR2 FQNNGV. The CDR3 nucleotides read TGTGCCAGCAGCCCCGGGACAAGTGGGACTGAAGCTTTCTTT. Translating gives CASSPGTSGTEAFF.

Only a few counts were recorded for this clonotype. This chain joins TRBV28 and TRBJ2-5; D gene uncertain. The V and J ends lost 3 bases and 5 bases respectively, with 10 bases between them. Germline-derived CDR1 and CDR2 are MDHEN and SYDVKM. This CDR3 has 13 residues. CDR3 protein: CASSLVAEETQYF. The CDR3 DNA follows: TGTGCCAGCAGTTTGGTCGCGGAGGAGACCCAGTACTTC.

The chain employs TRBV7-2 and TRBJ2-5; D is possibly TRBD2 (5 bases). Germline V gene data show CDR1 as SGHTA and CDR2 as FQGNSA. This CDR3 region has 13 residues. Trimming took 3 bases from V and 5 from J, leaving 10 bases between them. In DNA form, the CDR3 reads TGTGCCAGCAGCTTCGGTGAGCGGGAGACCCAGTACTTC. The encoded protein is CASSFGERETQYF.

This clonotype has ten or more counts. The V gene is TRBV5-6, the J gene TRBJ2-7, with 9 bases that match TRBD1. Germline V gene lookup returns CDR1 SGHDT and CDR2 YYEEEE. The V segment lost 4 bases and the J segment 3 bases; nucleotides outside the gene matches: 11. The CDR3 runs 16 residues. CDR3 nucleotides: TGTGCCAGCAGCCTCGAGTGGGGACAGGGCGGCTACGAGCAGTACTTC. This sequence encodes CASSLEWGQGGYEQYF.

This chain uses TRBV6-2 or TRBV6-3 with TRBJ2-3; 14 bases line up with TRBD2. The V gene end was trimmed by 4 bases and the J gene end by 8 bases; junction bases not matched to a gene: 2. CDR1 MNHEY and CDR2 SVGEGT come from the germline V gene. The CDR3 is 14 amino acids. This CDR3 is CASSLGLAGGTQYF. The CDR3 DNA is TGTGCCAGCAGTTTAGGACTAGCGGGGGGTACGCAGTATTTT.

The chain recombines TRBV7-8 with TRBJ1-1; unclear D gene. CDR3 length: 15 amino acids. V gave up 5 bases and J gave up 1 base, with 14 bases separating them. Per the germline V gene, CDR1 is SGHVS and CDR2 is FQNEAQ. CDR3 sequence: CASSPSAARNTEAFF. The CDR3 DNA reads as TGTGCCAGCAGCCCATCGGCAGCCCGGAACACTGAAGCTTTCTTT.

This clonotype has at least ten counts. This sequence joins TRBV7-2 and TRBJ2-5; D is uncertain. V shed 4 bases and J shed 8 bases, with 17 bases lying between them. The CDR3 has 14 residues. CDR1 and CDR2 (germline): SGHTA, FQGNSA. CDR3 region: CASSSLGRSGTQYF. The CDR3, as DNA: TGTGCCAGCAGCTCCTTAGGACGATCTGGCACCCAGTACTTC.

This clonotype has just a few counts. The genes are TRBV6-1 and TRBJ1-2; D is ambiguous. The CDR3 runs 12 residues. From germline, CDR1 is MNHNS and CDR2 SASEGT. The V and J ends lost 7 bases and 4 bases respectively, with 10 bases between them. The CDR3 DNA follows: TGTGCCAGCATGATGACCTTCTATGGCTACACCTTC. Translating gives CASMMTFYGYTF.

This clonotype was seen repeatedly, ten times or more. The J gene is TRBJ2-3, the V gene TRBV28; TRBD2 matches at 8 bases. This CDR3 has 19 amino acids. Trimming cost V 4 bases and J 0 bases; bases outside gene matches: 15. Germline values: CDR1 MDHEN, CDR2 SYDVKM. Here the CDR3 DNA reads TGTGCCAGCAGTTCTCATAGCGGGGACGGGGACTCTAGCACAGATACGCAGTATTTT. This codes for CASSSHSGDGDSSTDTQYF.

The genes are TRBV6-1 and TRBJ1-1, with TRBD1 matching over 9 bases. The trim removed 11 bases at V and 4 bases at J, leaving 5 bases unmatched. There are 12 residues in the CDR3. CDR1 is MNHNS, CDR2 SASEGT, per germline. CDR3 DNA sequence: TGTGCCGCCAGGGACAGGGTCACTGAAGCTTTCTTT. Protein product: CAARDRVTEAFF.

This clonotype was recorded at least ten times. The gene calls are TRBV27 and TRBJ2-1; TRBD2 matches at 8 bases. The V segment lost 6 bases and the J segment 4 bases; nucleotides outside the gene matches: 8. There are 15 residues in the CDR3. The V gene's germline CDR1 is MNHEY and CDR2 SMNVEV (reference sequence). CDR3 nucleotide sequence: TGTGCCAGCAGCCCAAGCGGGGGCAATTACAATGAGCAGTTCTTC. Amino acids: CASSPSGGNYNEQFF.

This clonotype has ten or more counts. The chain recombines TRBV7-3 with TRBJ2-1; 12 nucleotides agree with TRBD2. Per germline, CDR1 SGHTA and CDR2 FQGTGA. The CDR3 sequence is 15 residues long. V lost 5 bases, J lost 5 bases, and 4 bases stayed unmatched. This CDR3 is CASSKGLAGHNEQFF. The DNA of the CDR3 is TGTGCCAGCAGCAAGGGACTAGCGGGCCACAATGAGCAGTTCTTC.

In this sample, this clonotype turned up many times. This rearrangement joins TRBV29-1 to TRBJ1-1; 9 bases are shared with TRBD1. CDR1 and CDR2 (germline): SQVTM, ANQGSEA. The CDR3 totals 13 residues. V lost 6 bases to trimming and J lost 5 bases; unmatched junction nucleotides: 7. The CDR3 reads CSVSGTGRTEAFF. CDR3 nucleotide sequence: TGCAGCGTGTCCGGGACAGGGAGGACTGAAGCTTTCTTT.

This clonotype was observed a handful of times. The rearrangement uses TRBV3-1 and TRBJ1-2; D call uncertain. The germline gives CDR1 LGHDT, CDR2 YNNKEL (reference sequence). V lost 2 bases and J lost 3, with 16 bases in between. CDR3 size: 16 residues. This CDR3 reads CASSQSGISNHYGYTF. DNA for the CDR3: TGTGCCAGCAGCCAAAGTGGGATCTCCAACCACTATGGCTACACCTTC.

The V gene is TRBV20-1, the J gene TRBJ2-3, with 11 bases that match TRBD2. Germline lookup yields CDR1 DFQATT and CDR2 SNEGSKA (reference sequence). This CDR3 is built from 15 residues. J was trimmed by 6 bases and V by 3 bases; bases with no gene match: 8. As DNA, the CDR3 is TGCAGTGCTAGTGAACTAGCGGGAGCCGCTGATACGCAGTATTTT. This gives the protein CSASELAGAADTQYF.

A few counts support this clonotype. The rearrangement links TRBV11-2 to TRBJ2-7; D is ambiguous. CDR1 is SGHAT and CDR2 is FQNNGV in the germline V gene. The CDR3 extends over 15 amino acids. The V end lost 3 bases, the J end lost 6 bases, and 18 bases lay between the germline ends. CDR3 bases: TGTGCCAGCAGCTTCCAATTGGGCATACTGGGCGAGCAGTACTTC. Translating it yields CASSFQLGILGEQYF.

The chain carries TRBV6-1 and TRBJ2-1, with TRBD2 matching 8 bases. The length of the CDR3 is 14 residues. J gave up 8 bases and V 6 bases, and 9 bases lay outside the gene matches. Germline V gene data show CDR1 as MNHNS and CDR2 as SASEGT. The CDR3 region is CASRSGGMSDEQFF. CDR3 DNA sequence: TGTGCCAGCAGGAGCGGGGGCATGTCTGATGAGCAGTTCTTC.

Ten or more counts support this clonotype. The chain links TRBV19 to TRBJ2-3, with D perhaps TRBD2 (5 bases). Germline V gives CDR1 LNHDA, CDR2 SQIVND (reference sequence). The germline V and J ends were trimmed by 6 bases and 0 bases, with 7 bases remaining between them. The CDR3 extends over 13 amino acids. Here the CDR3 reads CASRAASTDTQYF. Written as DNA, the CDR3 is TGTGCCAGTAGAGCGGCTAGCACAGATACGCAGTATTTT.

There are many counts of this clonotype. V usage is TRBV12-3 or TRBV12-4 and J usage is TRBJ2-2; 13 bases line up with TRBD2. V shed 5 bases and J 5 bases; nucleotides not matched to a gene: 2. This CDR3 is built from 15 residues. For the CDR3, the DNA is TGTGCCAGCAGTCGACTAGCGGGGGGAACCGGGGAGCTGTTTTTT. This codes for CASSRLAGGTGELFF.

The rearrangement links TRBV6-5 to TRBJ2-1; 15 bases agree with TRBD2. Germline V CDR1 and CDR2: MNHEY, SVGAGI. This CDR3 spans 16 amino acids. The V gene end was trimmed by 0 bases and the J gene end by 10 bases; junction bases not matched to a gene: 4. The CDR3 reads CASSYSGLAGGREQFF. CDR3 nucleotides: TGTGCCAGCAGTTACTCCGGACTAGCGGGAGGGCGAGAGCAGTTCTTC.

This clonotype has ten or more counts. The chain couples TRBV20-1 to TRBJ1-6; D is possibly TRBD1 (6 bases). Trimming left V 1 base short and J 5 bases short, with 12 bases between. CDR1 DFQATT and CDR2 SNEGSKA come from the germline V gene (reference sequence). The CDR3 has 15 amino acids. The CDR3 protein is CSARVRTVNNSPLHF. CDR3 DNA sequence: TGCAGTGCTAGAGTCCGGACAGTTAATAATTCACCCCTCCACTTT.

With regard to this clonotype: A read error may account for a junction end that differs from germline. CDR3 loop: CASSLGQPNPLF. CDR3 nucleotides: TGTGCCAGCAGTTTGGGACAGCCTAATCCACTCTTC. The chain combines TRBV12-3 or TRBV12-4 with TRBJ2-1, with 7 bases aligning to TRBD1. This CDR3 region has 12 residues.

The chain carries TRBV2 and TRBJ2-1; D tentatively reads TRBD1 or TRBD2 (5 bases each). CDR1 is SNHLY, CDR2 FYNNEI, per germline. CDR3 length: 12 amino acids. V shed 3 bases and J shed 9 bases, with 9 bases lying between them. CDR3 sequence: CASSDEGTEQFF. CDR3 nucleotides: TGTGCCAGCAGTGACGAGGGGACTGAGCAGTTCTTC.

V usage is TRBV7-2 and J usage is TRBJ1-4; no firm D call. The V and J ends lost 4 bases and 5 bases respectively, with 8 bases between them. Looked up from germline, CDR1 is SGHTA and CDR2 is FQGNSA. The CDR3 has 13 residues. The CDR3 region is CASSYVKNEKLFF. The CDR3 coding sequence is TGTGCCAGCAGCTACGTTAAGAATGAAAAACTGTTTTTT.